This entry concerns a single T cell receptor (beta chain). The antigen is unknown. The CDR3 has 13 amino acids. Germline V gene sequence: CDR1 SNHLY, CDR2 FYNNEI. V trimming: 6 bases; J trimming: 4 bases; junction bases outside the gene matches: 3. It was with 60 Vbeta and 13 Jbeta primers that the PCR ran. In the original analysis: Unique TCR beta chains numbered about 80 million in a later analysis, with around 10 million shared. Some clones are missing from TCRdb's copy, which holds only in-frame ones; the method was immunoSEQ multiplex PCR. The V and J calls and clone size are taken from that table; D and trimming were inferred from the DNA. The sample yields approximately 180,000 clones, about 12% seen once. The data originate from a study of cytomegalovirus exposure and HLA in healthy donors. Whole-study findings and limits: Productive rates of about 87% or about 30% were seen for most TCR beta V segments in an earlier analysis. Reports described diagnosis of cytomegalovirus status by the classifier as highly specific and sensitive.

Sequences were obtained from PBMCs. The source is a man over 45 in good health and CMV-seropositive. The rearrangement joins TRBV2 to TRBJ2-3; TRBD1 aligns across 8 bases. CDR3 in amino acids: CASRDRVPDTQYF. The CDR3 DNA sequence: TGTGCCAGCAGGGACAGGGTTCCAGATACGCAGTATTTT. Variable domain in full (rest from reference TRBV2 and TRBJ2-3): EPEVTQTPSHQVTQMGQEVILRCVPISNHLYFYWYRQILGQKVEFLVSFYNNEISEKSEIFDDQFSVERPDGSNFTLKIRSTKLEDSAMYFCASRDRVPDTQYFGPGTRLTVL.